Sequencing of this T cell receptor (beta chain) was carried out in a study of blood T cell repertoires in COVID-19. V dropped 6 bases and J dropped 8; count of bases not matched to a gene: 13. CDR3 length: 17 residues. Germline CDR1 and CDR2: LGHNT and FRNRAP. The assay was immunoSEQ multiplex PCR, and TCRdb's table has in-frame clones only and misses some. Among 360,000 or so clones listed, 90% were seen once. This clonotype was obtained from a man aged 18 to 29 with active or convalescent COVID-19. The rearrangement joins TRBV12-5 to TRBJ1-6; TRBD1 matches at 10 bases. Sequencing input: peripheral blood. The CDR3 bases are TGTGCTAGTGGGCACTCCCGGGACAGGGGTGAGGATTCACCCCTCCACTTT. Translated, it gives CASGHSRDRGEDSPLHF.